The entry that follows covers one T cell receptor (beta chain) sequence. This sample stems from a study of blood T cell repertoires in COVID-19. The method was immunoSEQ multiplex PCR; TCRdb's version includes in-frame clones alone and lacks a portion of them. The sample holds about 100,000 clones; 65% to 90% are singletons and the top ten take about 7%. Source material: peripheral blood. The TCR sequence derives from a man aged 60 to 69 with acute or convalescent COVID-19.

In nucleotides, the CDR3 is TGTGCCAGCAGAAAGCGGAGGGATCCGTACAATGAGCAGTTCTTC. This translates into CASRKRRDPYNEQFF. The chain couples TRBV7-8 to TRBJ2-1; tentative D call: TRBD2 (6 bases). Germline V gene lookup returns CDR1 SGHVS and CDR2 FQNEAQ. CDR3 length equals 15 residues. V lost 6 bases, J lost 4 bases, and 16 bases lay in between.